A selection of T cell receptor beta chains follows, all from one sample in a study of blood T cell repertoires in COVID-19. Clones were read by immunoSEQ multiplex PCR, and TCRdb kept only the in-frame ones, dropping some. The table includes about 35,000 clones, roughly four fifths detected once. The sequenced material came from peripheral blood. These TCRs come from a human donor in a cohort sampled during active COVID-19. The CDR3 runs from the conserved cysteine through the conserved F or W. A D gene is named only where the DNA matches it firmly. A row's size may be missing; if present it is once, few, many or a size class.

size	V	D	J	DNA	CDR3
few	TRBV19	TRBD1	TRBJ1-2	TGTGCCAGTAGTACCCCGGGACAGAACTATGGCTACACCTTC	CASSTPGQNYGYTF
-	TRBV12-3/TRBV12-4	TRBD2	TRBJ2-7	TGTGCCAGCAGTTTGGACGGGGGGGGCCAGTACTTC	CASSLDGGGQYF
-	TRBV3-1/TRBV3-2	-	TRBJ1-3	TGTGCCAGCAGCCAAGTAGAAGGAAACACCATATATTTT	CASSQVEGNTIYF
once	TRBV5-1	TRBD1	TRBJ1-6	TGCGCCAGCAGCTTGGATGGGACAGGGGATACGGGGCCCCTCCACTTT	CASSLDGTGDTGPLHF
-	TRBV7-2	TRBD2	TRBJ2-1	TGTGCCAGCAGCTCCTCCCCGGGACTAGCGGGAGGTAATGAGCAGTTCTTC	CASSSSPGLAGGNEQFF
-	TRBV19	-	TRBJ1-5	TGTGCCAGTAGTATAGGACAGTTCTATAGCAATCAGCCCCAGCATTTT	CASSIGQFYSNQPQHF
-	TRBV4-3	TRBD1	TRBJ1-5	TGCGCCAGCAGCCAGTCATGGACAGGGGGTCAGCCCCAGCATTTT	CASSQSWTGGQPQHF
once	TRBV7-2	TRBD2	TRBJ2-1	TGTGCCAGCAGCTGGTCCAGCGGGAGGACGAGCTCCTACAATGAGCAGTTCTTC	CASSWSSGRTSSYNEQFF
-	TRBV2	-	TRBJ1-2	TGTGCCAGCACGGTAGGGGGATATGGCTACACCTTC	CASTVGGYGYTF
once	TRBV5-1	TRBD2	TRBJ2-1	TGCGCCAGCAGCTCGACGGGGGGGTTCTACAATGAGCAGTTCTTC	CASSSTGGFYNEQFF
-	TRBV7-9	TRBD2	TRBJ2-1	TGTGCCAGCAGCGAGGGCCCGGGACTAGTTTTGAACAATGAGCAGTTCTTC	CASSEGPGLVLNNEQFF
-	TRBV7-8	-	TRBJ1-3	TGTGCCAGCAGCATCGGGACTTTGCCAACTGGAAACACCATATATTTT	CASSIGTLPTGNTIYF
-	TRBV24-1	TRBD2	TRBJ2-3	TGTGCCACCAGTGATCGGGGGGGTTTGGTTACGCAGTATTTT	CATSDRGGLVTQYF
-	TRBV7-2	-	TRBJ2-7	TGTGCCAGCAGCCGAGGAGGAAACTACGAGCAGTACTTC	CASSRGGNYEQYF
-	TRBV19	-	TRBJ1-2	TGTGCCAGTAGTGTTACGGGAGGCTACACCTTC	CASSVTGGYTF
-	TRBV6-5	-	TRBJ2-7	TGTGCCAGCAGTTACCCGGACTACCTCAGCTCCTACGAGCAGTACTTC	CASSYPDYLSSYEQYF
-	TRBV6-5	-	TRBJ1-3	TGTGCCAGCACTCCGGACAGAGGGAACACCATATATTTT	CASTPDRGNTIYF
-	TRBV30	-	TRBJ2-1	TGTGCCTGGAGTGTAGTAGATGAGCAGTTCTTC	CAWSVVDEQFF
-	TRBV28	-	TRBJ1-3	TGTGCCAGCAGTTCCGGGATATTCACTGGAAACACCATATATTTT	CASSSGIFTGNTIYF